One and the same sample provided the 6 T cell receptor beta chains below, sequenced in a study of blood T cell repertoires in COVID-19. Using immunoSEQ multiplex PCR, the repertoire was profiled, and TCRdb retains in-frame clones only, with some absent. The sample records 60,000 to 80,000 clones, roughly 80% being singletons. The sample consisted of PBMCs or T cells enriched from blood (not recorded which). The receptor set was obtained from a woman aged 40 to 55 with acute COVID-19.

This chain links TRBV18 with TRBJ1-1; tentatively, D is TRBD1 (6 bases). The CDR3 runs to 15 residues. V gave up 3 bases and J gave up 0 bases, with 11 bases separating them. Germline V gives CDR1 KGHSH, CDR2 LQKENI. In nucleotides, the CDR3 is TGTGCCAGCTCACCGCTCAGGGGCCTGAACACTGAAGCTTTCTTT. Encoded protein: CASSPLRGLNTEAFF.

The chain uses TRBV5-5 and TRBJ1-2; 7 bases line up with TRBD1. This CDR3 is 16 amino acids long. V lost 0 bases, J lost 4 bases, and 9 bases stayed unmatched. CDR1 and CDR2 from the germline V gene are SGHKS and YYEKEE (reference sequence). CDR3 amino acids: CASSLALSTGSYGYTF. For the CDR3, the DNA is TGTGCCAGCAGCTTGGCCCTGTCGACAGGGAGCTATGGCTACACCTTC.

The CDR3 DNA reads TGCGCCAGCAGCTCAGGGGGTAGAAGAGGCACCGGGGAGCTGTTTTTT. As protein: CASSSGGRRGTGELFF. V and J are TRBV5-1 and TRBJ2-2; 7 bases fit TRBD1. CDR3 length equals 16 residues. V was clipped by 3 bases and J by 4 bases; unmatched bases: 9. Germline CDR1 SGHRS, CDR2 YFSETQ.

The chain has TRBV24-1 and TRBJ1-1; 10 bases are shared with TRBD1. Trimming removed 7 bases from V and 1 base from J; junction bases left unmatched: 2. Germline assignment: CDR1 KGHDR and CDR2 SFDVKD. This CDR3 contains 14 residues. As DNA, the CDR3 is TGTGCCACCAGGGACAGGGGGACGAACACTGAAGCTTTCTTT. Its translation is CATRDRGTNTEAFF.

The chain recombines TRBV6-6 with TRBJ1-1; possibly TRBD1 for D (6 bases). This CDR3 spans 15 amino acids. The V gene's germline CDR1 is MNHNY and CDR2 SVGAGI (reference sequence). V lost 9 bases to trimming and J lost 1 base, with 18 bases between them. The CDR3 DNA follows: TGTGCCAGTTCACCAGGGGACCTAAGGAACACTGAAGCTTTCTTT. It translates to CASSPGDLRNTEAFF.

This chain joins TRBV24-1 and TRBJ2-7, with 8 positions matching TRBD1. After removal of 7 bases from V and 0 bases from J, the junction contained 16 bases not matched to a gene. Germline V gives CDR1 KGHDR, CDR2 SFDVKD. There are 18 residues in the CDR3. DNA for the CDR3: TGTGCCACCAGCTTGACAGGGGCTACCGAACTGAGCTCCTACGAGCAGTACTTC. Amino acid sequence: CATSLTGATELSSYEQYF.